Described below is a single TCR beta chain sequence and its context. No antigen is known for it. The source of the sample is a study of vaccination and CD4 T cells after COVID-19. Documented treatment: approximately 10-day PBMC culture with coronavirus spike peptide pools or control peptides (ViraFEST assay). The ViraFEST method relied on peptide pools to expand antigen-specific T cells, followed by TCR sequencing. Cultured CD4+ T-cell DNA underwent Oncomine TCR Beta short-read sequencing. TCRdb re-called the PCR reads with MiXCR, one entry per CDR3 protein. The sample holds approximately 19,000 distinct CDR3 sequences, about 60% seen once. The CDR3 runs to 16 residues. Study-level findings and limits: The cohort comprised relatively few convalescent patients, and no early post-infection timepoints were analyzed.

The chain recombines TRBV21-1 with TRBJ1-2; the D call of TRBD1 is as the table states it, not checked on the DNA. TRBV21-1 is marked as a pseudogene. This clonotype originated in a human donor who had recovered from COVID-19. The sample comprised CD4+ T cells from blood, cultured in vitro. CDR3 sequence reads: CASSNYRGGGNYGYTF. CDR3 in DNA: TGTGCCAGCAGCAACTACAGGGGGGGGGGAAACTATGGCTACACCTTC.